The 25 T cell receptor beta chains below come from one sample, sequenced in a study of shared clonotypes between healthy human individuals. Using immunoSEQ multiplex PCR, the repertoire was profiled, and TCRdb retains in-frame clones only, with some absent. Of under 1 million clones in the sample, over 90% were seen once. The naive CD8 fraction comprised CD45RO-negative cells positively selected for CCR7 and excluded terminally differentiated effector memory CD45RA+ cells. What was sequenced was naive CD8+ T cells sorted from blood. The receptors come from a man younger than 45 in good health.

The rearrangement uses TRBV6-7 and TRBJ1-3; 8 bases align to TRBD1. TRBV6-7 is placed among ORFs of uncertain function. This CDR3 is 21 amino acids long. V was clipped by 0 bases and J by 0 bases; unmatched bases: 16. DNA for the CDR3: TGTGCCAGCAGTTACTCAAAGCCTCAGGCAGGGGGCCGGGGCTCTGGAAACACCATATATTTT. This gives the protein CASSYSKPQAGGRGSGNTIYF.

The V and J genes are TRBV11-2 and TRBJ2-1; the D is unclear. The CDR3 contains 15 residues. The V gene's germline CDR1 is SGHAT and CDR2 FQNNGV. Trimming removed 0 bases at V and 0 bases at J, with 6 bases between. DNA for the CDR3: TGTGCCAGCAGCTTAGATCTTGGCTCCTACAATGAGCAGTTCTTC. It codes for CASSLDLGSYNEQFF.

This sequence joins TRBV29-1 and TRBJ2-7, with 8 bases lining up with TRBD1. The CDR3 length is 13 residues. The trim removed 6 bases at V and 4 bases at J, leaving 8 bases unmatched. CDR1 SQVTM and CDR2 ANQGSEA come from the germline V gene. CDR3 DNA sequence: TGCAGCGTCCAAGGACAGGGTGGATACGAGCAGTACTTC. The encoded protein is CSVQGQGGYEQYF.

The chain couples TRBV9 to TRBJ2-3, with TRBD2 identical over 12 bases. The ends lost 0 bases at V and 1 base at J; junction bases unmatched: 9. This CDR3 has 19 residues. In germline, CDR1 is SGDLS, CDR2 YYNGEE. The CDR3 is CASSVALAGGGSGTDTQYF. Here the CDR3 DNA reads TGTGCCAGCAGCGTAGCACTAGCGGGAGGTGGGTCGGGCACAGATACGCAGTATTTT. The variable domain in full, completed from reference TRBV9 and TRBJ2-3, reads DSGVTQTPKHLITATGQRVTLRCSPRSGDLSVYWYQQSLDQGLQFLIQYYNGEERAKGNILERFSAQQFPDLHSELNLSSLELGDSALYFCASSVALAGGGSGTDTQYFGPGTRLTVL.

The J gene is TRBJ1-1, the V gene TRBV28, with unresolved D. Deletions cut 6 bases from V and 6 bases from J, with 11 bases between. Germline CDR1 is MDHEN and CDR2 is SYDVKM. The CDR3 sequence is 12 residues long. The CDR3 nucleotides are TGTGCCAGCAGCCATCGATCCGCTGAAGCTTTCTTT. Translated, it gives CASSHRSAEAFF.

The genes are TRBV27 and TRBJ2-1, with D perhaps TRBD1 or TRBD2 (7 bases each). The CDR3 totals 14 residues. Germline-derived CDR1 and CDR2 are MNHEY and SMNVEV (reference sequence). V shed 5 bases and J shed 9 bases, with 17 bases lying between them. CDR3 in amino acids: CASSPGGRAGEQFF. As DNA, the CDR3 is TGTGCCAGCAGTCCAGGGGGGAGGGCCGGTGAGCAGTTCTTC.

The chain employs TRBV6-5 and TRBJ2-1; D gene unclear. The CDR3 is made up of 14 amino acids. V lost 5 bases and J 6 bases, leaving 14 bases between the germline ends. CDR1 is MNHEY, CDR2 SVGAGI, per germline. This CDR3 reads CASSELNTGNEQFF. The CDR3 DNA sequence: TGTGCCAGCAGTGAACTGAATACTGGCAATGAGCAGTTCTTC.

The chain uses TRBV4-1 and TRBJ2-5; 8 nucleotides match TRBD2. The CDR3 is made up of 16 amino acids. The V and J ends lost 5 bases and 0 bases, in that order; junction bases with no gene match: 8. The germline V gene has CDR1 MGHRA and CDR2 YSYEKL. The CDR3 DNA sequence: TGCGCCAGCAGCGCCCGACTAGCGACGTACCAAGAGACCCAGTACTTC. It codes for CASSARLATYQETQYF.

The chain uses TRBV5-1 and TRBJ2-7; tentatively, D is TRBD1 or TRBD2 (5 bases each). CDR1 and CDR2 from the germline V gene are SGHRS and YFSETQ. The CDR3 runs to 14 residues. The germline V and J ends were trimmed by 4 bases and 4 bases, with 15 bases remaining between them. The CDR3 nucleotides are TGCGCCAGCAGCCCCGGGGCCCTGACATACGAGCAGTACTTC. This gives the protein CASSPGALTYEQYF.

The chain is built from TRBV4-1 and TRBJ2-7, with TRBD1 identical over 7 bases. The J segment lost 4 bases and the V segment lost 4 bases, leaving 4 bases of the junction unmatched. The V gene's germline CDR1 is MGHRA and CDR2 YSYEKL. This CDR3 region has 13 residues. For the CDR3, the DNA is TGCGCCAGCAGCCCGATGGACAGGTACGAGCAGTACTTC. This sequence encodes CASSPMDRYEQYF.

The V call is TRBV6-1, the J call TRBJ2-7, with D hard to call. Germline V CDR1 and CDR2: MNHNS, SASEGT. CDR3 length: 12 amino acids. The V end lost 3 bases, the J end lost 6 bases, and 9 bases lay between the germline ends. CDR3 loop: CASSDYRFEQYF. The CDR3 DNA reads TGTGCCAGCAGTGACTACAGATTCGAGCAGTACTTC.

The gene calls are TRBV11-2 and TRBJ2-3, with TRBD2 matching over 10 bases. The ends lost 4 bases at V and 0 bases at J; junction bases unmatched: 1. Germline CDR1 and CDR2: SGHAT and FQNNGV. The CDR3 totals 15 residues. This CDR3 reads CASSSSGGSTDTQYF. The CDR3 DNA reads TGTGCCAGCAGCTCTAGCGGGGGCAGCACAGATACGCAGTATTTT.

The chain combines TRBV7-2 with TRBJ2-1; 16 bases fit TRBD2. Trimming cost V 5 bases and J 10 bases; bases outside gene matches: 14. CDR3 size: 18 residues. Germline V gene sequence: CDR1 SGHTA, CDR2 FQGNSA. The CDR3: CASSPPAGLAGGGGEQFF. As DNA, the CDR3 is TGTGCCAGCAGCCCTCCGGCGGGACTAGCGGGAGGGGGGGGAGAGCAGTTCTTC.

The CDR3 DNA reads TGTGCCAGCAAGAGGGCTAGCGGGAGCCCAGATACGCAGTATTTT. This codes for CASKRASGSPDTQYF. The chain joins TRBV27 to TRBJ2-3, with TRBD2 matching over 10 bases. CDR3 length equals 15 residues. In germline, CDR1 is MNHEY, CDR2 SMNVEV (reference sequence). The ends lost 7 bases at V and 4 bases at J; junction bases unmatched: 8.

The genes are TRBV15 and TRBJ2-5; possible D gene TRBD1, 6 bases. The CDR3 has 16 residues. Germline V gives CDR1 LNHNV, CDR2 YYDKDF (reference sequence). V lost 1 base, J lost 3 bases, and 15 bases lay in between. The CDR3 here is CATSRADRNLEETQYF. DNA for the CDR3: TGTGCCACCAGCAGAGCTGACAGGAATTTAGAAGAGACCCAGTACTTC.

The V call is TRBV7-8, the J call TRBJ2-2; D is unresolved. The CDR3 length is 16 residues. Germline CDR1 and CDR2: SGHVS and FQNEAQ. Trimming removed 2 bases from V and 0 bases from J, with 10 bases in between. The CDR3 loop reads CASSLTPQPNTGELFF. For the CDR3, the DNA is TGTGCCAGCAGCTTAACCCCCCAGCCGAACACCGGGGAGCTGTTTTTT.

Note on this clone: The sample holds other DNA sequences that translate to the same CDR3. This sequence joins TRBV9 and TRBJ1-3, with D unresolved. The germline gives CDR1 SGDLS, CDR2 YYNGEE. Between the trimmed V and J ends, which lost 0 bases and 0 bases, there was a span of 7 bases. The CDR3 has 15 amino acids. The CDR3 protein is CASSVGGNSGNTIYF. The CDR3 coding sequence is TGTGCCAGCAGCGTAGGTGGCAACTCTGGAAACACCATATATTTT.

The rearrangement links TRBV29-1 to TRBJ1-1; 7 nucleotides match TRBD1. The CDR3 loop spans 14 amino acids. The V segment lost 7 bases and the J segment 2 bases; nucleotides outside the gene matches: 10. The germline gives CDR1 SQVTM, CDR2 ANQGSEA. CDR3 coding DNA: TGCAGCGCCGTCCCGGGACAGTTAAACACTGAAGCTTTCTTT. Its translation: CSAVPGQLNTEAFF. The variable domain in full, completed from reference TRBV29-1 and TRBJ1-1, reads SAVISQKPSRDICQRGTSLTIQCQVDSQVTMMFWYRQQPGQSLTLIATANQGSEATYESGFVIDKFPISRPNLTFSTLTVSNMSPEDSSIYLCSAVPGQLNTEAFFGQGTRLTVV.

The chain links TRBV11-3 to TRBJ2-1, with TRBD2 matching 10 bases. Unmatched junction bases numbered 3, after V lost 4 bases and J lost 0 bases. Germline lookup yields CDR1 SGHNT and CDR2 YENEEA. The length of the CDR3 is 16 residues. CDR3 region: CASSSASGGSYNEQFF. The CDR3 DNA is TGTGCCAGCAGCTCAGCTAGCGGGGGCTCCTACAATGAGCAGTTCTTC.

This clone came up once. The chain combines TRBV11-2 with TRBJ2-7; tentative D call: TRBD1 (5 bases). V dropped 3 bases and J dropped 2 bases, with 8 bases sitting between them. The germline gives CDR1 SGHAT, CDR2 FQNNGV. The CDR3 spans 13 residues. In DNA form, the CDR3 reads TGTGCCAGCAGCTTTACAGGACCCTACGAGCAGTACTTC. This codes for CASSFTGPYEQYF.

In the case of this clone: Other nucleotide sequences in the sample specify the same CDR3. The rearrangement joins TRBV9 to TRBJ2-7, with 7 nucleotides matching TRBD2. Germline assignment: CDR1 SGDLS and CDR2 YYNGEE. This CDR3 region has 12 residues. J lost 4 bases, V lost 4 bases, and 2 bases had no gene match. CDR3 coding DNA: TGTGCCAGCAGCCCCGGGGGGTACGAGCAGTACTTC. It yields the protein CASSPGGYEQYF. The full variable domain, completed using reference TRBV9 and TRBJ2-7, is DSGVTQTPKHLITATGQRVTLRCSPRSGDLSVYWYQQSLDQGLQFLIQYYNGEERAKGNILERFSAQQFPDLHSELNLSSLELGDSALYFCASSPGGYEQYFGPGTRLTVT.

This chain connects TRBV28 to TRBJ2-1; 8 positions match TRBD1. The CDR3 contains 14 residues. J gave up 4 bases and V 6 bases, and 5 bases lay outside the gene matches. Germline values: CDR1 MDHEN, CDR2 SYDVKM. CDR3: CASRVQGEYNEQFF. The DNA for the CDR3 is TGTGCCAGCAGGGTACAGGGGGAGTACAATGAGCAGTTCTTC.

This rearrangement joins TRBV27 to TRBJ2-5; TRBD1 matches 8 bases. The CDR3 spans 17 residues. Germline lookup yields CDR1 MNHEY and CDR2 SMNVEV (reference sequence). With 1 base clipped from V and 4 bases from J, the junction kept 11 bases outside the gene matches. The CDR3 spells CASSLYGTGRGIETQYF. The CDR3 DNA sequence: TGTGCCAGCAGTTTATATGGGACAGGAAGAGGGATAGAGACCCAGTACTTC.

The chain is built from TRBV7-9 and TRBJ1-5; D gene unclear. Trimming took 1 base from V and 2 from J, leaving 9 bases between them. Germline V gene sequence: CDR1 SEHNR, CDR2 FQNEAQ (reference sequence). The length of the CDR3 is 15 residues. The CDR3 loop reads CASSLVGQGNQPQHF. CDR3 in DNA: TGTGCCAGCAGCTTAGTCGGGCAGGGCAATCAGCCCCAGCATTTT.

This sequence joins TRBV18 and TRBJ2-7; 9 nucleotides match TRBD2. Germline V gene sequence: CDR1 KGHSH, CDR2 LQKENI. The CDR3 contains 19 residues. V shed 5 bases and J 2 bases; nucleotides not matched to a gene: 19. The CDR3 protein is CASSDERLNLAGDPYEQYF. CDR3 coding DNA: TGTGCCAGCTCAGATGAACGGCTCAACTTAGCGGGAGACCCCTACGAGCAGTACTTC.